This T cell receptor (beta chain) came from a study of Tregs in tolerant kidney transplant recipients. The germline V gene encodes CDR1 SGHVS and CDR2 FQNEAQ. The CDR3 contains 15 residues. Repertoires were generated with immunoSEQ multiplex PCR, while TCRdb's copy carries only in-frame clones and drops some. The sample carries about 100,000 clones, 80% to 95% recorded once. Points on this clone: One junction end does not reproduce the germline sequence, and a read error may be involved.

Sequenced here: CD4+ T cells from blood, sampled before the transplant. This chain uses TRBV7-8 with TRBJ2-2, with TRBD1 matching over 7 bases. The receptor's source is a human donor who received a combined kidney and bone marrow transplant. CDR3 DNA: TGTGCCAGCAGCCTGGGACAGCCGAACACCGGGAAGCTGTTTTTT. This gives the protein CASSLGQPNTGKLFF. Complete variable domain (other parts from reference TRBV7-8 and TRBJ2-2): GAGVSQSPRYKVAKRGQDVALRCDPISGHVSLFWYQQALGQGPEFLTYFQNEAQLDKSGLPSDRFFAERPEGSVSTLKIQRTQQEDSAVYLCASSLGQPNTGKLFFGEGSRLTVL.